This T cell receptor (beta chain) was retrieved from a study of blood T cell repertoires in COVID-19. Germline lookup yields CDR1 LGHDT and CDR2 YNNKEL (reference sequence). The CDR3 is made up of 16 amino acids. V was pared by 6 bases and J by 7 bases, with 19 bases between. This table comes from immunoSEQ multiplex PCR, and its TCRdb copy is limited to in-frame clones, with some not included. The table records under 400,000 clones, around nine tenths of them present only once. The sample comprised PBMCs or T cells enriched from blood (not recorded which). This TCR was sampled from a woman aged 25 to 39 who had been exposed to COVID-19. The chain joins TRBV3-1 (or the pseudogene TRBV3-2) to TRBJ1-6, with a possible D match to TRBD1 (5 bases). The CDR3 protein is CASSRGLGVGNSPLHF. Written as DNA, the CDR3 is TGTGCCAGCAGTAGGGGCCTAGGGGTTGGCAATTCACCCCTCCACTTT.